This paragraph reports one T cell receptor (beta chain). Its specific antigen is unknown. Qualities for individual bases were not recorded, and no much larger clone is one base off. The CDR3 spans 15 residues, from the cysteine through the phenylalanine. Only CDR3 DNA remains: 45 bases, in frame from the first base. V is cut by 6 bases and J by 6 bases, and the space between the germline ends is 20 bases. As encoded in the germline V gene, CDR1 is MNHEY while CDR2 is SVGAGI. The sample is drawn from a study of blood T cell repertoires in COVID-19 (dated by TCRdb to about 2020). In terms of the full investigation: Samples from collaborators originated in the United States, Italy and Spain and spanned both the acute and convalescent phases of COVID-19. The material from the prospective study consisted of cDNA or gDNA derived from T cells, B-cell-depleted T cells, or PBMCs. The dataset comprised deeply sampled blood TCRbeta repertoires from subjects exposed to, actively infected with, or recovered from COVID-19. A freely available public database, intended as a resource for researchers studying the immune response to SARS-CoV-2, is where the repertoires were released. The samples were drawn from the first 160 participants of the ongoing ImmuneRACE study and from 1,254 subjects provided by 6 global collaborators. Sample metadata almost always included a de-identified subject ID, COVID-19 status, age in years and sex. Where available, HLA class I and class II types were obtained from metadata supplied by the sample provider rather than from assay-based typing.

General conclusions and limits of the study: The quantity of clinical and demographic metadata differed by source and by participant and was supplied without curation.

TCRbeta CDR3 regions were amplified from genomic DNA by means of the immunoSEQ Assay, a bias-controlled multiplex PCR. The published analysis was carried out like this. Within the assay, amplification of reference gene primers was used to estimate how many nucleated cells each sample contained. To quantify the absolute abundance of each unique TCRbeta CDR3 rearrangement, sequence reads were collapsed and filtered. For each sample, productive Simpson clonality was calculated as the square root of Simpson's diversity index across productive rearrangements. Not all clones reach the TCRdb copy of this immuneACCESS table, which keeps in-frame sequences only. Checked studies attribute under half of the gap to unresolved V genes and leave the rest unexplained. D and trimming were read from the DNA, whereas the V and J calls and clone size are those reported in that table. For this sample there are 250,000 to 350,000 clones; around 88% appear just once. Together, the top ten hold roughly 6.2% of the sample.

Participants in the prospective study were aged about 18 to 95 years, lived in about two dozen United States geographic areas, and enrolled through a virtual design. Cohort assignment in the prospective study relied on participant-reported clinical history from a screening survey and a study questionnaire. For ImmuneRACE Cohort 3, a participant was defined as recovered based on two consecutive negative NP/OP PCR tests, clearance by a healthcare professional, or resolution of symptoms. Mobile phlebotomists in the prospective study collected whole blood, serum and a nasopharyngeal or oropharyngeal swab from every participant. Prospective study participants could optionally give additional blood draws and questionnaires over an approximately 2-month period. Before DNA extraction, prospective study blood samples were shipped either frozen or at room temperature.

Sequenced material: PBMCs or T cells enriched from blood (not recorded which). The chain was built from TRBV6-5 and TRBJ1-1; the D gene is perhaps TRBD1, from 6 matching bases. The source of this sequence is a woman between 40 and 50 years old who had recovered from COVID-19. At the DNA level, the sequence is TGTGCCAGCAGATACAACAGGGCCGCGATCGCTGAAGCTTTCTTT. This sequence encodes CASRYNRAAIAEAFF.